This entry concerns a single TCR beta chain. Generated by immunoSEQ multiplex PCR, the TCRdb table keeps only in-frame clones and is missing some. The sample has tens of thousands of clones, roughly 89% seen once. The data are from a study of Tregs in tolerant kidney transplant recipients. Study summary: Related graft donors supplied nonmyeloablative bone marrow transplants, and mixed chimerism was transient.

The CDR3 length is 14 residues. With 8 bases clipped from V and 3 bases from J, the junction kept 10 bases outside the gene matches. Looked up from germline, CDR1 is GTSNPN and CDR2 is SVGIG (reference sequence). Unstimulated Tregs (CD4+CD25+CD127-) and CD4+CD25- non-Tregs were sorted from PBMCs. The sequencing used CD4+ T cells from blood, collected before the transplant. The V call is TRBV30, the J call TRBJ1-3; 7 bases line up with TRBD1. The clonotype comes from a human donor who received a combined kidney and bone marrow transplant. CDR3 loop: CAMRYRGSGNTIYF. For the CDR3, the DNA is TGTGCCATGCGGTACAGGGGAAGTGGAAACACCATATATTTT.